This passage covers 7 T cell receptor beta chains from one sample sequenced in a study of CD8+ T cells in alopecia areata. cDNA serving as the sequencing template came from extracted, reverse transcribed RNA. Only in-frame clones appear in the TCRdb table, and some are missing; sequencing was by immunoSEQ multiplex PCR. The top ten clones hold 0.95% to 1.5% of a sample with 250,000 or so clones, about 68% of them seen once. Sequencing used CD4+ T cells sorted from blood, obtained at week 0. Every receptor here comes from a human donor with alopecia areata.

This chain connects TRBV27 to TRBJ1-5; TRBD1 agrees at 8 bases. Germline CDR1 reads MNHEY; CDR2 reads SMNVEV (reference sequence). V shed 5 bases, J shed 0 bases, and the junction held 6 bases outside the gene matches. The CDR3 loop spans 16 amino acids. The CDR3 nucleotides read TGTGCCAGCAGTCAAGGGACAGGCCTTAGCAATCAGCCCCAGCATTTT. It translates to CASSQGTGLSNQPQHF.

This rearrangement joins TRBV5-1 to TRBJ2-3; TRBD1 aligns across 10 bases. V lost 2 bases to trimming and J lost 7 bases; unmatched junction nucleotides: 10. CDR1 is SGHRS, CDR2 YFSETQ, per germline. The CDR3 extends over 16 amino acids. The CDR3 DNA reads TGCGCCAGCAGCTTCACCGGGACAGGGGACTCAAATACGCAGTATTTT. Translated: CASSFTGTGDSNTQYF.

A word on this clone: The sample carries other DNA sequences with the same CDR3. The chain has TRBV20-1 and TRBJ2-3; D unresolved. CDR1 and CDR2 from the germline V gene are DFQATT and SNEGSKA (reference sequence). Trimming took 3 bases from V and 5 from J, leaving 6 bases between them. This CDR3 has 11 residues. In DNA form, the CDR3 reads TGCAGTGCTAGGCTAATAGATACGCAGTATTTT. It encodes CSARLIDTQYF.

Notes on this clone: The sample holds other DNA sequences that translate to the same CDR3. J is TRBJ1-4 and V is TRBV29-1, with TRBD1 matching over 7 bases. Per the germline V gene, CDR1 is SQVTM and CDR2 is ANQGSEA. The length of the CDR3 is 13 residues. V lost 4 bases to trimming and J lost 7 bases; unmatched junction nucleotides: 6. This CDR3 reads CSVGGQVGEKLFF. The CDR3 DNA reads as TGCAGCGTTGGCGGACAGGTCGGTGAAAAACTGTTTTTT.

This chain uses TRBV5-1 with TRBJ2-7; TRBD2 might be the D (6 bases). Between the trimmed V and J ends, which lost 1 base and 3 bases, there was a span of 11 bases. The CDR3 covers 14 residues. Germline V gene data show CDR1 as SGHRS and CDR2 as YFSETQ. The DNA of the CDR3 is TGCGCCAGCAGCTTGATAGGAGGGGACTACGAGCAGTACTTC. Translation: CASSLIGGDYEQYF.

J is TRBJ2-3 and V is TRBV29-1, with TRBD2 matching 7 bases. The germline V gene encodes CDR1 SQVTM and CDR2 ANQGSEA. This CDR3 has 14 residues. V shed 6 bases and J 1 base; nucleotides not matched to a gene: 7. The CDR3 region is CSVQAGSGTDTQYF. CDR3 nucleotides: TGCAGCGTGCAAGCGGGGTCGGGCACAGATACGCAGTATTTT.

The genes are TRBV29-1 and TRBJ1-1; no clear D gene. V lost 7 bases and J 4 bases, leaving 19 bases between the germline ends. The CDR3 spans 14 residues. Germline V lookup: CDR1 SQVTM, CDR2 ANQGSEA. In nucleotides, the CDR3 is TGCAGCGGAAATCCAGGTTCCGATAGCACTGAAGCTTTCTTT. Encoded protein: CSGNPGSDSTEAFF.